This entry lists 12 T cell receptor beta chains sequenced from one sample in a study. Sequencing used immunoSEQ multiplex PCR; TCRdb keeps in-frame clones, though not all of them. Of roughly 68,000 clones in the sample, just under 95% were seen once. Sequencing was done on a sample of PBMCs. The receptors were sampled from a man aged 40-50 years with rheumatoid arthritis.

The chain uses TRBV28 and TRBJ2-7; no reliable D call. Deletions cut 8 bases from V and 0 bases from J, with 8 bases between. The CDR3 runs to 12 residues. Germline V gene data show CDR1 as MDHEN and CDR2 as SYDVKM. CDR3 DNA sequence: TGTGCCAGCGTAAAGTACTCCTACGAGCAGTACTTC. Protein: CASVKYSYEQYF.

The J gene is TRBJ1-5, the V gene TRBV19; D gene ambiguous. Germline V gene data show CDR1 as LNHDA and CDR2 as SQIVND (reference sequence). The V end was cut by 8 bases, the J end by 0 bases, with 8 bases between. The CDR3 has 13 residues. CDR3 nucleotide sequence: TGTGCCAGTCAGAGATATAGCAATCAGCCCCAGCATTTT. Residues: CASQRYSNQPQHF. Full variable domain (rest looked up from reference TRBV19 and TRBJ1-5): DGGITQSPKYLFRKEGQNVTLSCEQNLNHDAMYWYRQDPGQGLRLIYYSQIVNDFQKGDIAEGYSVSREKKESFPLTVTSAQKNPTAFYLCASQRYSNQPQHFGDGTRLSIL.

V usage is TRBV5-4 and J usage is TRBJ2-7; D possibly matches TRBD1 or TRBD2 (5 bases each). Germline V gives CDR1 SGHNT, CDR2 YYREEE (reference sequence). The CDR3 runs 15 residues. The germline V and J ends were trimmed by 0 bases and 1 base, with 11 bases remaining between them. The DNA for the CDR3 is TGTGCCAGCAGCTTGGGGGGGACGGCGTCCTACGAGCAGTACTTC. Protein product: CASSLGGTASYEQYF. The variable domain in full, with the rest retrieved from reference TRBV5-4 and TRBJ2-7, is ETGVTQSPTHLIKTRGQQVTLRCSSQSGHNTVSWYQQALGQGPQFIFQYYREEENGRGNFPPRFSGLQFPNYSSELNVNALELDDSALYLCASSLGGTASYEQYFGPGTRLTVT.

The CDR3 protein is CASSLEGTGGNQPQHF. The CDR3 nucleotides read TGTGCCAGCAGCTTAGAGGGTACAGGGGGCAATCAGCCCCAGCATTTT. This sequence joins TRBV7-9 and TRBJ1-5; 7 bases are a match to TRBD1. The CDR3 sequence is 16 residues long. The ends lost 1 base at V and 2 bases at J; junction bases unmatched: 5. CDR1 is SEHNR and CDR2 is FQNEAQ in the germline V gene (reference sequence). The variable domain in full, with the rest retrieved from reference TRBV7-9 and TRBJ1-5, is DTGVSQNPRHKITKRGQNVTFRCDPISEHNRLYWYRQTLGQGPEFLTYFQNEAQLEKSRLLSDRFSAERPKGSFSTLEIQRTEQGDSAMYLCASSLEGTGGNQPQHFGDGTRLSIL.

Here the CDR3 reads CASIPGTSGRYTQYF. The CDR3 DNA sequence: TGTGCCAGCATCCCCGGGACTAGCGGGAGGTATACGCAGTATTTT. This sequence joins TRBV2 and TRBJ2-3; 15 bases are shared with TRBD2. With V trimmed by 7 bases and J by 7 bases, 6 bases remained unmatched. Germline V gene sequence: CDR1 SNHLY, CDR2 FYNNEI. CDR3 size: 15 residues. Using reference TRBV2 and TRBJ2-3 for the parts outside the CDR3, the full variable domain is EPEVTQTPSHQVTQMGQEVILRCVPISNHLYFYWYRQILGQKVEFLVSFYNNEISEKSEIFDDQFSVERPDGSNFTLKIRSTKLEDSAMYFCASIPGTSGRYTQYFGPGTRLTVL.

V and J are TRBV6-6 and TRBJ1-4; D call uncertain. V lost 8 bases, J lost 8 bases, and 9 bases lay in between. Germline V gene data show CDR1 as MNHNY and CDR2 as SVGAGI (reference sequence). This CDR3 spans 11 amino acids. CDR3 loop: CASLTEEKLFF. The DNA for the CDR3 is TGTGCCAGCCTCACGGAGGAAAAACTGTTTTTT.

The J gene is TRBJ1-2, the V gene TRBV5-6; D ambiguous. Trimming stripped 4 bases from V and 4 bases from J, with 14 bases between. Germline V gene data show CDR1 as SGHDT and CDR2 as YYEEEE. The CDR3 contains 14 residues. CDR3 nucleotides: TGTGCCAGCAGCCCGAAGGTAACGGGCTATGGCTACACCTTC. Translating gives CASSPKVTGYGYTF.

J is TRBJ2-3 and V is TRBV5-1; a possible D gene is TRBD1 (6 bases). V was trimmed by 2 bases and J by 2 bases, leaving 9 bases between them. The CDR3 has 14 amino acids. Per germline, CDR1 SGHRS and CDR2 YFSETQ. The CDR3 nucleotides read TGCGCCAGCAGCTTACAGGGCCCCACAGATACGCAGTATTTT. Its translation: CASSLQGPTDTQYF.

CDR3 bases: TGTGCCAGCCGAACCCTAACCGGGACAGCTTACAATGAGCAGTTCTTC. Translation gives CASRTLTGTAYNEQFF. The chain links TRBV11-2 to TRBJ2-1; 7 nucleotides line up with TRBD1. The V gene's germline CDR1 is SGHAT and CDR2 FQNNGV. After removal of 8 bases from V and 4 bases from J, the junction contained 14 bases not matched to a gene. This CDR3 is 16 amino acids long.

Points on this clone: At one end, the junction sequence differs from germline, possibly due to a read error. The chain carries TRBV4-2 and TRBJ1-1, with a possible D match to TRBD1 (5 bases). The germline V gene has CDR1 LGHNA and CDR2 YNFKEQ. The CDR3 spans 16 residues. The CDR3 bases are TGTGCCAGCAGCGAAGAGGGGTCCGGGGTCGTTAGTGAAGCTTTCTTT. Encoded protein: CASSEEGSGVVSEAFF.

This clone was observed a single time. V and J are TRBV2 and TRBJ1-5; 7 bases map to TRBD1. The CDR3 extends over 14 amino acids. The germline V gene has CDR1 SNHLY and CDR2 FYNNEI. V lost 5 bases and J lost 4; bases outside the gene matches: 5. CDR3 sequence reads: CASSTGAWNQPQHF. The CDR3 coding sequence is TGTGCCAGCAGTACAGGGGCCTGGAATCAGCCCCAGCATTTT.

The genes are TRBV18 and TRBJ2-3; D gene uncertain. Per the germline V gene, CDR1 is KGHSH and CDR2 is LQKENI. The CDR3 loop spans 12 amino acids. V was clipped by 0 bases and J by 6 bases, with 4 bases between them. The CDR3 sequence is CASSPPWDTQYF. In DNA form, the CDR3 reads TGTGCCAGCTCACCACCGTGGGATACGCAGTATTTT.